These 2 T cell receptor beta chains were sequenced from one sample in a study of shared clonotypes between healthy human individuals. CD8 cells regarded as naive lacked CD45RO, were positively chosen for CCR7, and omitted terminally differentiated effector memory CD45RA+ cells. Sequencing was performed with immunoSEQ multiplex PCR; in TCRdb, only in-frame clones are kept and a portion is missing. The data show about 870,000 clones, 80% to 95% seen once. Sequences were obtained from naive CD8+ T cells sorted from blood. The receptors shown here come from a young man in good health.

This clone was recorded once. This chain joins TRBV4-1 and TRBJ2-1; 9 bases are a match to TRBD2. The V gene end was trimmed by 1 base and the J gene end by 8 bases; junction bases not matched to a gene: 9. The CDR3 runs to 16 residues. Germline V lookup: CDR1 MGHRA, CDR2 YSYEKL. The CDR3 nucleotides are TGCGCCAGCAGCCAAGTGGTCGCGGGAGGGTACGATGAGCAGTTCTTC. Translated: CASSQVVAGGYDEQFF.

V usage is TRBV29-1 and J usage is TRBJ2-2, with unresolved D. The CDR3 spans 17 residues. Germline assignment: CDR1 SQVTM and CDR2 ANQGSEA. Between the trimmed V and J ends, which lost 3 bases and 0 bases, there was a span of 17 bases. The CDR3 bases are TGCAGCGTTGACCCCGGCAGCCAGTTCGCGAACACCGGGGAGCTGTTTTTT. This gives the protein CSVDPGSQFANTGELFF.